The 8 T cell receptor beta chains listed next were all sequenced from one sample in a study of CD8 T cells in Susac syndrome. With random hexamers, reverse transcription was performed on about 0.45 to 1 ug of RNA. TCRdb used MiXCR to reprocess the immunoSEQ multiplex PCR reads, holding one entry per CDR3 protein. The sample lists about 430,000 distinct CDR3 sequences; approximately 85% were seen once. The specimen sequenced was CD8+ T cells from PBMCs. These receptors all come from a human donor with multiple sclerosis.

Notes on this clonotype: At one end the junction does not follow the germline gene, possibly because of a read error. This chain uses TRBV5-4 with TRBJ1-2, with 9 bases matching TRBD1. The V gene's germline CDR1 is SGHNT and CDR2 YYREEE (reference sequence). The CDR3 spans 14 residues. The CDR3 DNA sequence: TGTGCCAGCAGCCCGGGACAGGGACCCTTGGGCTACGCCTTC. Protein sequence: CASSPGQGPLGYAF.

The rearrangement joins TRBV6-1 to TRBJ2-1; D is possibly TRBD2 (7 bases). The ends were cut back, 6 bases at V and 4 bases at J, with 16 bases in the middle. The CDR3 sequence is 15 residues long. CDR1 is MNHNS, CDR2 SASEGT, per germline. The CDR3 nucleotides are TGTGCCAGCAGGGTTTTGGCGGGGGCATACAATGAGCAGTTCTTC. It yields the protein CASRVLAGAYNEQFF.

The chain combines TRBV12-3 or TRBV12-4 with TRBJ2-7; 8 positions match TRBD2. The CDR3 contains 15 residues. With V trimmed by 5 bases and J by 3 bases, 9 bases remained unmatched. The CDR3 nucleotides read TGTGCCAGCAGTGCCGGGACTAGTCGAGACTACGAGCAGTACTTC. As protein: CASSAGTSRDYEQYF.

The chain is built from TRBV5-1 and TRBJ1-1, with D uncertain. V was shortened by 1 base and J by 3 bases, with 10 bases between the two germline ends. Germline loops: CDR1 SGHRS, CDR2 YFSETQ. This CDR3 is 14 amino acids long. The CDR3 DNA sequence: TGCGCCAGCAGCTTGTTATTTAGGGACACTGAAGCTTTCTTT. This codes for CASSLLFRDTEAFF.

The gene calls are TRBV7-9 and TRBJ1-1; perhaps TRBD1 as D (5 bases). CDR1 is SEHNR and CDR2 is FQNEAQ in the germline V gene (reference sequence). The V gene lost 5 bases and the J gene lost 7 bases, with 8 bases spanning the gap. The CDR3 runs 11 residues. CDR3 amino acids: CASSRGNEAFF. DNA of the CDR3: TGTGCCAGCAGCCGGGGGAATGAAGCTTTCTTT. The full variable domain, in which reference TRBV7-9 and TRBJ1-1 provide the parts outside the CDR3, is DTGVSQNPRHKITKRGQNVTFRCDPISEHNRLYWYRQTLGQGPEFLTYFQNEAQLEKSRLLSDRFSAERPKGSFSTLEIQRTEQGDSAMYLCASSRGNEAFFGQGTRLTVV.

The rearrangement links TRBV28 to TRBJ2-1; a possible D gene is TRBD2 (6 bases). Germline V gene sequence: CDR1 MDHEN, CDR2 SYDVKM. This CDR3 has 15 amino acids. The V end lost 6 bases, the J end lost 4 bases, and 16 bases lay between the germline ends. The CDR3 spells CASSPRDSGYNEQFF. The CDR3 region has the DNA TGTGCCAGCAGCCCCAGGGATAGCGGATACAATGAGCAGTTCTTC.

The chain couples TRBV14 to TRBJ1-6, with TRBD1 identical over 8 bases. In germline, CDR1 is SGHDN, CDR2 FVKESK. With V trimmed by 2 bases and J by 9 bases, 6 bases remained unmatched. This CDR3 comprises 15 residues. CDR3 in amino acids: CASSQRTGYGSPLHF. As DNA, the CDR3 is TGTGCCAGCAGCCAACGGACAGGGTATGGTTCACCCCTCCACTTT.

This chain links TRBV4-1 with TRBJ1-1; D is ambiguous. Germline CDR1 is MGHRA and CDR2 is YSYEKL. The CDR3 length is 13 residues. Trimming cost V 1 base and J 8 bases, with 11 bases left between them. CDR3 residues: CASSQVGGLEAFF. In nucleotides, the CDR3 is TGCGCCAGCAGCCAAGTTGGCGGATTGGAAGCTTTCTTT.